This TCR beta chain was recovered during a study of lymphopenia after photon versus proton radiotherapy. As for this clone: The antigen is unknown.

Points from the study as a whole: Larger post-nadir TCR diversity loss correlated inversely with survival in deceased patients. After lymphocyte nadir, photon-treated repertoires showed oligoclonal expansion, especially CD8+ Temra. Authors raise, but do not show, better survival with proton therapy. Proton therapy kept repertoires fairly stable, unlike photons, which gained effector/memory cells.

Some clones are missing from TCRdb's copy, which holds only in-frame ones; the method was immunoSEQ multiplex PCR. The repertoire holds 150,000 to 200,000 clones, with more than 85% as singletons. The germline V and J ends were trimmed by 0 bases and 0 bases, with 7 bases remaining between them. Germline V CDR1 and CDR2: SGHTS, YDEGEE. The CDR3 sequence is 15 residues long. This specimen consisted of peripheral blood, obtained from a patient treated with photon-based radiotherapy. This receptor was obtained from a man aged 50 to 59 with gastric cancer. The rearrangement uses TRBV5-8 and TRBJ1-5, with no clear D. The CDR3 DNA reads TGTGCCAGCAGCTTGGCCCTAGCTAGCAATCAGCCCCAGCATTTT. Its translation: CASSLALASNQPQHF. Using reference TRBV5-8 and TRBJ1-5 for the parts outside the CDR3, the full variable domain is EAGVTQSPTHLIKTRGQQATLRCSPISGHTSVYWYQQALGLGLQFLLWYDEGEERNRGNFPPRFSGRQFPNYSSELNVNALELEDSALYLCASSLALASNQPQHFGDGTRLSIL.